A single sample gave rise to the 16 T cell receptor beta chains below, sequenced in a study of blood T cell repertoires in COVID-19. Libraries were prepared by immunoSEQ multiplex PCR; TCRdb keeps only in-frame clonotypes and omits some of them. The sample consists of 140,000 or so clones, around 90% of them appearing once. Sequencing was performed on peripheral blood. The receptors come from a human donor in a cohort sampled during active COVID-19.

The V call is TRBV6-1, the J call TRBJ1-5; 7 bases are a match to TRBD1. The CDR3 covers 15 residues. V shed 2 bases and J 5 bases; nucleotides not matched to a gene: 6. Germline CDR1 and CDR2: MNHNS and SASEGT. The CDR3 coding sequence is TGTGCCAGCAGTGAACGTGGGACAGATTATCAGCCCCAGCATTTT. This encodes CASSERGTDYQPQHF.

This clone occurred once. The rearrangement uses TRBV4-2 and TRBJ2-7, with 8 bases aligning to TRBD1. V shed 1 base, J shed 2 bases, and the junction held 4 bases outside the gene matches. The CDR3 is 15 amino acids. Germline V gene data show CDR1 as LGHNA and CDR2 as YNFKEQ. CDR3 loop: CASSQGTGITYEQYF. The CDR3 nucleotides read TGTGCCAGCAGCCAAGGGACAGGGATTACCTACGAGCAGTACTTC.

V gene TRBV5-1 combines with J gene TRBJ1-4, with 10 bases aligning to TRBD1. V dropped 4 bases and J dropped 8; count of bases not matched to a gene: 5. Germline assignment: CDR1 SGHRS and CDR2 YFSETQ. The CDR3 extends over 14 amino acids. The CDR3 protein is CASSLGQGEEKLFF. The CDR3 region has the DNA TGCGCCAGCAGCCTAGGACAGGGGGAAGAAAAACTGTTTTTT.

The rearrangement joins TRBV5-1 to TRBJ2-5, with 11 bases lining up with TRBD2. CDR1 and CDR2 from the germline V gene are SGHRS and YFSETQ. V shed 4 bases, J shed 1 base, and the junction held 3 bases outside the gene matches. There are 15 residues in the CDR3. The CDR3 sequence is CASSGGLAVQETQYF. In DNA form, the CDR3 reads TGCGCCAGCAGCGGGGGACTAGCGGTCCAAGAGACCCAGTACTTC.

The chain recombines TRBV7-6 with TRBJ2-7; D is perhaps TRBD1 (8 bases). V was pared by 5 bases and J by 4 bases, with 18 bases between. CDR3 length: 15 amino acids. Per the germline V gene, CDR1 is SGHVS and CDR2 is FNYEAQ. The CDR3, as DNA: TGTGCCAGCAGCCAAAGACAGGGGAGGGGGTACGAGCAGTACTTC. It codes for CASSQRQGRGYEQYF.

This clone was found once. CDR3 region: CASSVVVTDTQYF. The CDR3 DNA is TGTGCCAGCAGCGTAGTAGTTACAGATACGCAGTATTTT. The rearrangement joins TRBV9 to TRBJ2-3; D gene ambiguous. V lost 0 bases and J lost 3, with 5 bases in between. The germline V gene has CDR1 SGDLS and CDR2 YYNGEE. The CDR3 has 13 residues.

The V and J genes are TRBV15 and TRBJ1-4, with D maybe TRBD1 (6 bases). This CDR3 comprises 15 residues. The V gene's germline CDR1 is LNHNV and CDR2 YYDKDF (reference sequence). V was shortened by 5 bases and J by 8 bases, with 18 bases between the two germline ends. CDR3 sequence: CATSQDSGVTEKLFF. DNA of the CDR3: TGTGCCACCAGCCAGGACAGCGGGGTGACCGAAAAACTGTTTTTT. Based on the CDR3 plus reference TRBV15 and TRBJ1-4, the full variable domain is DAMVIQNPRYQVTQFGKPVTLSCSQTLNHNVMYWYQQKSSQAPKLLFHYYDKDFNNEADTPDNFQSRRPNTSFCFLDIRSPGLGDTAMYLCATSQDSGVTEKLFFGSGTQLSVL.

CDR3 region: CSVSRGQGDRGYTF. Here the CDR3 DNA reads TGCAGCGTCTCACGGGGACAGGGTGATCGAGGCTACACCTTC. This rearrangement joins TRBV29-1 to TRBJ1-2; 9 nucleotides match TRBD1. V shed 6 bases, J shed 8 bases, and the junction held 13 bases outside the gene matches. The CDR3 consists of 14 residues. Germline V gene lookup returns CDR1 SQVTM and CDR2 ANQGSEA.

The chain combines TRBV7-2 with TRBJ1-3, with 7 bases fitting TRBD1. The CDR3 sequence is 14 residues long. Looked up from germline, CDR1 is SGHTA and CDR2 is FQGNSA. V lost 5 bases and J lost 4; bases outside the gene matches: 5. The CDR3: CASSTGQQGNTIYF. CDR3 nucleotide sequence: TGTGCCAGCAGCACGGGACAGCAGGGAAACACCATATATTTT.

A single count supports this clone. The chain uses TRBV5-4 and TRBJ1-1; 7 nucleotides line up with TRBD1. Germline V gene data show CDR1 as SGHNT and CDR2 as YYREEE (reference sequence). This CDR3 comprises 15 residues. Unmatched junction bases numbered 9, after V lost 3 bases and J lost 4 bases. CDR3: CASSWGRDSSTEAFF. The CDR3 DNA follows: TGTGCCAGCAGCTGGGGAAGGGACAGCTCCACTGAAGCTTTCTTT. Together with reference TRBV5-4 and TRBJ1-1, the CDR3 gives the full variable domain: ETGVTQSPTHLIKTRGQQVTLRCSSQSGHNTVSWYQQALGQGPQFIFQYYREEENGRGNFPPRFSGLQFPNYSSELNVNALELDDSALYLCASSWGRDSSTEAFFGQGTRLTVV.

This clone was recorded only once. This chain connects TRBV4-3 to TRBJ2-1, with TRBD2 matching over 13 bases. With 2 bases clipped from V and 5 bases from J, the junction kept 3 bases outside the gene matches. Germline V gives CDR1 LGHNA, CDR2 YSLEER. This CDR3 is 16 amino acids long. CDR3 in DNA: TGCGCCAGCAGCCAATTGACTAGCGGGGGGAACAATGAGCAGTTCTTC. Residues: CASSQLTSGGNNEQFF.

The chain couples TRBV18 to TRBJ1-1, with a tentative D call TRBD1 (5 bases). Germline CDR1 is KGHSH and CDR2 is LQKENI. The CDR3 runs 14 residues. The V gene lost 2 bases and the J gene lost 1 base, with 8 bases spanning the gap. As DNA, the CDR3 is TGTGCCAGCTCACCAAACCAGGGGAACACTGAAGCTTTCTTT. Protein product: CASSPNQGNTEAFF.

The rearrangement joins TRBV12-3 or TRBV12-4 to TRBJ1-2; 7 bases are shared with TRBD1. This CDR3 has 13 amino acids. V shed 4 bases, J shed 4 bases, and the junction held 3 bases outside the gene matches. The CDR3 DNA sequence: TGTGCCAGCAGTTCCGACAGGGTCTATGGCTACACCTTC. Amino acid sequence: CASSSDRVYGYTF.

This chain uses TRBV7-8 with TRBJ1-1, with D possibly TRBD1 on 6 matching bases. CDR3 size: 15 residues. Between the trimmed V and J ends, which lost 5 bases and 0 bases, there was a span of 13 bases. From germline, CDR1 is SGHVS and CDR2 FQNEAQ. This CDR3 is CASSPWTEMNTEAFF. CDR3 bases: TGTGCCAGCAGCCCTTGGACAGAGATGAACACTGAAGCTTTCTTT.

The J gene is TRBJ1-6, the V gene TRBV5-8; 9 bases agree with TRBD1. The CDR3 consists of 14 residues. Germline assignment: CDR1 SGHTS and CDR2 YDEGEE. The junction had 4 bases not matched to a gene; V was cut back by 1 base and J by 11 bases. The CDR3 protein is CASSLIGQGTPLHF. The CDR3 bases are TGTGCCAGCAGCTTGATTGGACAGGGGACACCCCTCCACTTT.

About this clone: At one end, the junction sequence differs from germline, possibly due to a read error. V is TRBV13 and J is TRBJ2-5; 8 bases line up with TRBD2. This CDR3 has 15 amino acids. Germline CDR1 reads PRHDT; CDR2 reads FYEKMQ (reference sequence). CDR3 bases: TGTCCCAGCAGCAAAATCGGGGGGGCGGGAGAGACCCAGTACTTC. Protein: CPSSKIGGAGETQYF.